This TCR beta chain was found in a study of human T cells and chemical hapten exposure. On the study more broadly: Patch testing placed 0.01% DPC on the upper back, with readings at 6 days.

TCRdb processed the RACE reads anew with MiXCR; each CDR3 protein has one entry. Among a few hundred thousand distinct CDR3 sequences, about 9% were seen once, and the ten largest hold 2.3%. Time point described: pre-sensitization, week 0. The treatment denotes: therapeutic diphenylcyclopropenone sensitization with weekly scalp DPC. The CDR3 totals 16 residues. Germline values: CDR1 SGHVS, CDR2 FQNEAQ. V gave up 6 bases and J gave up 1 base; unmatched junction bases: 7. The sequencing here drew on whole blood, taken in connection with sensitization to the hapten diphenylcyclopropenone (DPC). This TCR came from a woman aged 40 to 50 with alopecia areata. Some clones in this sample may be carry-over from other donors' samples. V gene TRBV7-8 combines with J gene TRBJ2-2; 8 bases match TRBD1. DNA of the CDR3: TGTGCCAGCAGTTATAGGGACAGGATGAACACCGGGGAGCTGTTTTTT. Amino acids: CASSYRDRMNTGELFF.